The 5 T cell receptor beta chains reported below all come from one sample, sequenced in a study of early T cells in non-severe SARS-CoV-2 infection. TCRdb re-derived calls from the 5' RACE reads in MiXCR, one entry per CDR3 protein. There are 75,000 to 80,000 distinct CDR3 sequences in the sample; 10% to 12% occur only once, and around 12% lies in the top ten. The sample here was whole blood, taken at baseline. These receptors came from an adult who was a healthcare worker with PCR-confirmed SARS-CoV-2 infection or an uninfected control (not recorded which).

This clonotype was seen more than once but under ten times. Here the CDR3 reads CASSTRSGDTQYF. The CDR3 DNA is TGTGCCAGTAGTACCCGGTCGGGTGATACGCAGTATTTT. The chain uses TRBV19 and TRBJ2-3; D not resolved. Germline V gene sequence: CDR1 LNHDA, CDR2 SQIVND (reference sequence). V lost 4 bases and J lost 6, with 11 bases in between. The CDR3 consists of 13 residues.

This clonotype was detected many times. The chain uses TRBV4-2 and TRBJ1-1, with D possibly TRBD1 on 5 matching bases. CDR1 is LGHNA and CDR2 is YNFKEQ in the germline V gene. Trimming removed 0 bases at V and 11 bases at J, with 16 bases between. CDR3 size: 14 residues. This chain's CDR3 is CASSQDWAGEAAFF. CDR3 bases: TGTGCCAGCAGCCAAGATTGGGCGGGGGAGGCGGCTTTCTTT.

This clonotype has a handful of counts. The CDR3 DNA follows: TGCAGCGTCTTCCGGGGGGGCCAACGCAATGAGCAGTTCTTC. This translates into CSVFRGGQRNEQFF. The chain couples TRBV29-1 to TRBJ2-1, with 8 bases matching TRBD2. Germline-derived CDR1 and CDR2 are SQVTM and ANQGSEA. Trimming took 6 bases from V and 6 from J; bases not matched to a gene: 10. CDR3 size: 14 residues.

This clonotype appeared a single time. A much larger clone is a single base away; this may be a read error. This sequence joins TRBV7-2 and TRBJ1-6; 7 positions match TRBD1. This CDR3 region has 14 residues. CDR1 and CDR2 from the germline V gene are SGHTA and FQGNSA. This CDR3 is CASSRTGVGSPLRF. CDR3 nucleotide sequence: TGTGCCAGCAGTCGTACAGGGGTCGGCTCACCCCTCCGCTTT.

A few counts support this clonotype. The genes are TRBV4-1 and TRBJ2-3, with 9 bases fitting TRBD1. Unmatched junction bases numbered 3, after V lost 5 bases and J lost 3 bases. CDR1 and CDR2 (germline): MGHRA, YSYEKL. This CDR3 region has 14 residues. CDR3 region: CASSWDRVTDTQYF. CDR3 nucleotide sequence: TGCGCCAGCAGCTGGGACAGGGTGACAGATACGCAGTATTTT.